The entry that follows covers one T cell receptor beta chain sequence. Its antigen is as yet unknown. Each case's diagnosis was confirmed by two pathologists on H&E. Assay used: immunoSEQ multiplex PCR; TCRdb lists only in-frame clones, some missing. The sample lists about 11,000 clones, 82% occurring once. CDR1 is LGHNA and CDR2 is YNFKEQ in the germline V gene. The V gene lost 1 base and the J gene lost 2 bases, with 18 bases spanning the gap. The CDR3 consists of 18 residues. The sample belongs to a study of immune evolution from preneoplasia to lung adenocarcinoma. Study results and limitations: Later-stage lesions appeared to have more T cells, more diversity, less clonality.

The chain recombines TRBV4-2 with TRBJ2-1; tentative D call: TRBD2 (6 bases). The sequence came from a person aged 70 to 85 with lung adenocarcinoma. The specimen was FFPE minimally invasive lung adenocarcinoma tissue. CDR3 protein: CASSQGGGPPGPYNEQFF. CDR3 in DNA: TGTGCCAGCAGCCAAGGGGGAGGACCCCCCGGGCCCTACAATGAGCAGTTCTTC.